The rows below give T cell receptor beta chains drawn from one sample of a study of OX40 agonist ivuxolimab in advanced cancers. The method was immunoSEQ multiplex PCR; TCRdb's version includes in-frame clones alone and lacks a portion of them. The sample carries approximately 77,000 clones, 92% recorded once. The material was CD4+ or CD8+ T cells sorted from blood, obtained in a trial of the OX40 agonist ivuxolimab. These TCRs come from an adult with an advanced solid tumor such as melanoma, head and neck, liver or kidney cancer. Both conserved end residues are part of each CDR3. Each record gives: J gene, V gene, clone size, D gene, CDR3 protein, CDR3 DNA. The D gene is left open where the match is weak. Clone size, where shown, is once, few, many, or a class for clones that have expanded.

j_call: TRBJ2-1
v_call: TRBV6-5
clone_size: once
d_call: .
cdr3_aa: CASSYLGEVYNEQFF
cdr3_nt: TGTGCCAGCAGTTACCTGGGGGAGGTGTACAATGAGCAGTTCTTC

j_call: TRBJ2-5
v_call: TRBV29-1
clone_size: .
d_call: .
cdr3_aa: CSVDLGEGETQYF
cdr3_nt: TGCAGCGTTGATTTAGGGGAAGGAGAGACCCAGTACTTC

j_call: TRBJ2-1
v_call: TRBV10-3
clone_size: .
d_call: TRBD2
cdr3_aa: CATRTSGRADEQFF
cdr3_nt: TGTGCCACCCGGACTAGCGGGAGGGCCGATGAGCAGTTCTTC

j_call: TRBJ2-7
v_call: TRBV2
clone_size: once
d_call: .
cdr3_aa: CASTWQGRDEQYF
cdr3_nt: TGTGCCAGCACATGGCAGGGCCGCGACGAGCAGTACTTC

j_call: TRBJ1-5
v_call: TRBV15
clone_size: .
d_call: TRBD1
cdr3_aa: CATSRSTGVNQPQHF
cdr3_nt: TGTGCCACCAGCAGATCGACAGGGGTTAATCAGCCCCAGCATTTT

j_call: TRBJ2-3
v_call: TRBV23-1
clone_size: .
d_call: TRBD2
cdr3_aa: CASSQSSGTTLTDTQYF
cdr3_nt: TGCGCCAGCAGTCAATCGTCCGGGACTACCCTCACAGATACGCAGTATTTT

j_call: TRBJ1-1
v_call: TRBV19
clone_size: .
d_call: .
cdr3_aa: CASSPRGQPNTEAFF
cdr3_nt: TGTGCCAGTAGTCCGAGAGGACAGCCGAACACTGAAGCTTTCTTT

j_call: TRBJ1-2
v_call: TRBV29-1
clone_size: .
d_call: TRBD1
cdr3_aa: CSVEGTGFPNYGYTF
cdr3_nt: TGCAGCGTTGAAGGGACAGGGTTTCCTAACTATGGCTACACCTTC

j_call: TRBJ2-5
v_call: TRBV2
clone_size: .
d_call: .
cdr3_aa: CASSDRGGRGTEVEGVETQYF
cdr3_nt: TGTGCCAGCAGTGATAGAGGGGGGAGGGGAACGGAGGTGGAGGGCGTAGAGACCCAGTACTTC

j_call: TRBJ2-2
v_call: TRBV7-3
clone_size: .
d_call: .
cdr3_aa: CASSSTGSATGELFF
cdr3_nt: TGTGCCAGCAGCTCAACAGGGTCGGCCACCGGGGAGCTGTTTTTT

j_call: TRBJ2-7
v_call: TRBV7-8
clone_size: few
d_call: TRBD1
cdr3_aa: CASRLGTGTYEQYF
cdr3_nt: TGTGCCAGCAGGCTCGGGACAGGGACCTACGAGCAGTACTTC

j_call: TRBJ2-3
v_call: TRBV7-2
clone_size: .
d_call: TRBD1
cdr3_aa: CASSSKVSLNFRGTQYF
cdr3_nt: TGTGCCAGCAGCTCCAAAGTTTCACTCAATTTCAGGGGGACGCAGTATTTT

j_call: TRBJ2-3
v_call: TRBV14
clone_size: .
d_call: .
cdr3_aa: CASSQRYRAPGGTDTQYF
cdr3_nt: TGTGCCAGCAGCCAACGGTACAGGGCACCTGGGGGCACAGATACGCAGTATTTT

j_call: TRBJ2-1
v_call: TRBV7-8
clone_size: .
d_call: TRBD1
cdr3_aa: CASSSRDSTYEQFF
cdr3_nt: TGTGCCAGCAGCTCCAGGGACAGCACCTATGAGCAGTTCTTC

j_call: TRBJ2-2
v_call: TRBV7-8
clone_size: .
d_call: .
cdr3_aa: CASSWGYTGELFF
cdr3_nt: TGTGCCAGCAGCTGGGGGTACACCGGGGAGCTGTTTTTT

j_call: TRBJ1-1
v_call: TRBV9
clone_size: once
d_call: .
cdr3_aa: CASSVGGPPSFVNTEAFF
cdr3_nt: TGTGCCAGCAGCGTAGGAGGGCCGCCTTCTTTCGTGAACACTGAAGCTTTCTTT

j_call: TRBJ2-7
v_call: TRBV6-4
clone_size: few
d_call: TRBD1
cdr3_aa: CASSDSSGQGHEQYF
cdr3_nt: TGTGCCAGCAGTGACTCCTCGGGACAGGGCCACGAGCAGTACTTC

j_call: TRBJ2-1
v_call: TRBV7-9
clone_size: .
d_call: .
cdr3_aa: CASSPDGGLHYNEQFF
cdr3_nt: TGTGCCAGCAGCCCCGACGGAGGGCTCCACTACAATGAGCAGTTCTTC

j_call: TRBJ2-1
v_call: TRBV7-2
clone_size: .
d_call: TRBD2
cdr3_aa: CASSTRSGIYNEQFF
cdr3_nt: TGTGCCAGCAGCACCCGTAGCGGGATCTACAATGAGCAGTTCTTC

j_call: TRBJ2-1
v_call: TRBV11-3
clone_size: .
d_call: TRBD2
cdr3_aa: CASSLDQWSSGPQYNEQFF
cdr3_nt: TGTGCCAGCAGCTTAGATCAGTGGTCTAGCGGGCCCCAGTACAATGAGCAGTTCTTC

j_call: TRBJ2-7
v_call: TRBV28
clone_size: .
d_call: .
cdr3_aa: CASSEMGTDYEQYF
cdr3_nt: TGTGCCAGCAGTGAAATGGGAACAGACTACGAGCAGTACTTC

j_call: TRBJ1-3
v_call: TRBV5-6
clone_size: .
d_call: .
cdr3_aa: CASSLSGPEPGNTIYF
cdr3_nt: TGTGCCAGCAGCTTGTCGGGGCCCGAGCCGGGAAACACCATATATTTT

j_call: TRBJ2-7
v_call: TRBV27
clone_size: once
d_call: .
cdr3_aa: CASSLGTLPYEQYF
cdr3_nt: TGTGCCAGCAGTTTAGGGACACTCCCCTACGAGCAGTACTTC

j_call: TRBJ2-7
v_call: TRBV11-3
clone_size: .
d_call: .
cdr3_aa: CASSLSLVSAEQYF
cdr3_nt: TGTGCCAGCAGCTTAAGTCTCGTTTCCGCGGAGCAGTACTTC

j_call: TRBJ2-1
v_call: TRBV5-1
clone_size: .
d_call: .
cdr3_aa: CASAVGQLHNEQFF
cdr3_nt: TGCGCCAGCGCGGTGGGTCAGCTACACAATGAGCAGTTCTTC

j_call: TRBJ2-2
v_call: TRBV7-2
clone_size: .
d_call: TRBD2
cdr3_aa: CASSLVASGANTGELFF
cdr3_nt: TGTGCCAGCAGCTTAGTGGCTAGCGGGGCGAACACCGGGGAGCTGTTTTTT

j_call: TRBJ2-7
v_call: TRBV5-4
clone_size: .
d_call: TRBD2
cdr3_aa: CASSRTSGAVSEQYF
cdr3_nt: TGTGCCAGCAGCCGAACTAGCGGGGCCGTTTCCGAGCAGTACTTC